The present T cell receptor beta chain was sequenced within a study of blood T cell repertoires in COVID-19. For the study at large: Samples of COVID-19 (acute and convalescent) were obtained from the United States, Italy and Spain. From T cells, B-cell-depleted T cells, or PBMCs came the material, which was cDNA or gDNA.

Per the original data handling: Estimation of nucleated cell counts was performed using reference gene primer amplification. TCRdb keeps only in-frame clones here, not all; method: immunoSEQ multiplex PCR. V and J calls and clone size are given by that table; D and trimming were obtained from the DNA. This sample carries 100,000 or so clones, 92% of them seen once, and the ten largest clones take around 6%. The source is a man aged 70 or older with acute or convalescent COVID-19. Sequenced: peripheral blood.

CDR3 sequence: CASSYSGGTYNEQFF. CDR3 in DNA: TGTGCCAGCAGTTATAGCGGGGGCACCTACAATGAGCAGTTCTTC. This chain uses TRBV6-6 with TRBJ2-1, with 9 bases fitting TRBD2. Germline CDR1 is MNHNY and CDR2 is SVGAGI (reference sequence). Losses at the gene ends were 3 bases for V and 2 bases for J; bases not matched to a gene: 2. This CDR3 has 15 amino acids.